This T cell receptor beta chain was recorded in a study of T cell repertoires in cytomegalovirus infection. TCRdb reprocessed the reads via MiXCR and lists one record per CDR3 protein. Among a few hundred thousand distinct CDR3 sequences, roughly 29% were seen once, and the ten largest hold 20%. This clonotype was picked up a small number of times. As yet, its antigen is unknown. V was trimmed by 5 bases and J by 2 bases, leaving 19 bases between them. The germline gives CDR1 SGHNT, CDR2 YYREEE (reference sequence). This CDR3 spans 16 amino acids. The sample in question was cultured PBMCs, obtained from culture after CMV antigen stimulation. The rearrangement links TRBV5-4 to TRBJ1-2; the D gene is possibly TRBD1 (5 bases). This sequence originates from a human donor in good health (CMV status not recorded). Some clones in this sample may be carry-over from other donors' samples. Here the CDR3 reads CASSLDLDRANYGYTF. The CDR3 DNA is TGTGCCAGCAGTCTTGATTTAGACAGAGCGAACTATGGCTACACCTTC.